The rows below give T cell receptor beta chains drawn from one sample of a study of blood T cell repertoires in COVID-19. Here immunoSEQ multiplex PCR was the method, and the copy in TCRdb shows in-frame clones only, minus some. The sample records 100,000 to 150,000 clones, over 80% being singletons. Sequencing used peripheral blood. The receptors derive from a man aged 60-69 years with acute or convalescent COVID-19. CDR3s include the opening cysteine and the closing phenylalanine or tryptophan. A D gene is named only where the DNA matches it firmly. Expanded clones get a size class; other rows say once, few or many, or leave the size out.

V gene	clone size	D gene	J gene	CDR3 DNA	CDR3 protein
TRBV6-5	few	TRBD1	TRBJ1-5	TGTGCCAGCCGGGACAGTCCAGGGCCCCAGCATTTT	CASRDSPGPQHF
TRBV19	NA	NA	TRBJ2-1	TGTGCCAGTAGTTCCGGAGGGCTCTACAATGAGCAGTTCTTC	CASSSGGLYNEQFF
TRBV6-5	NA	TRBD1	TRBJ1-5	TGTGCCAGCAGTTACTCCGGGACAGGGAGGGCTCAGCCCCAGCATTTT	CASSYSGTGRAQPQHF
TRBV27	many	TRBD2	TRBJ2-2	TGTGCCAGATTGGGACTAGCGGGATCGGGGGACACCGGGGAGCTGTTTTTT	CARLGLAGSGDTGELFF
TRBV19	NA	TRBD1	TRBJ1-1	TGTGCCAGTAGTACGACAGGGTTCCTCACTGAAGCTTTCTTT	CASSTTGFLTEAFF
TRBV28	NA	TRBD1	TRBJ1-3	TGTGCCAGCAGCCCAGGGGACAGAGGAAACACCATATATTTT	CASSPGDRGNTIYF
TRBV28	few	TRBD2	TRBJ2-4	TGTGCCAGCAGTTTAACCACTAGCGGGAGAAACATTCAGTACTTC	CASSLTTSGRNIQYF
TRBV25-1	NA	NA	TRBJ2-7	TGTGCCAGCAGTGCGGCTGAGGGGGGAGGGTTTTACGAGCAGTACTTC	CASSAAEGGGFYEQYF
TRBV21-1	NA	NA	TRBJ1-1	TGTGCCAGCAGCGACAGGGGTGGAACTGAAGCTTTCTTT	CASSDRGGTEAFF
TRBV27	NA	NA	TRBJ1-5	TGTGCCAGCAGTTCGGGAGCCAGGACTAATAGCAATCAGCCCCAGCATTTT	CASSSGARTNSNQPQHF
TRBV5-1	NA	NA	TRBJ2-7	TGCGCCAGCAGCTTGGAGCTCGTGAGCTCCTACGAGCAGTACTTC	CASSLELVSSYEQYF
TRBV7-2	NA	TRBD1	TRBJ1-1	TGTCTCTCGGCAGGGGGTCAAGGAAGGAACACTGAAGCTTTCTTT	CLSAGGQGRNTEAFF
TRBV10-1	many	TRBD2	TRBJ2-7	TGCGCCAGGCCGGGACTAGCTAGCCGCGAGCAGTACTTC	CARPGLASREQYF
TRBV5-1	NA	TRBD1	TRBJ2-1	TGCGCCAGCAGCTTGAGGGACAGTTCCTACAATGAGCAGTTCTTC	CASSLRDSSYNEQFF
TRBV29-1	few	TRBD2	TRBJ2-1	TGCAGCCCTCGGGGCGGGAGTAAGAATGAGCAGTTCTTC	CSPRGGSKNEQFF
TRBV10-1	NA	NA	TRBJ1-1	TGCGCCAGCAGTGATGGCGGCAGGGAGAACACTGAAGCTTTCTTT	CASSDGGRENTEAFF
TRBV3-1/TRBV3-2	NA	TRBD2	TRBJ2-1	TGTGCCAGCAGCCAAGAGCTAGCGGGATACAATGAGCAGTTCTTC	CASSQELAGYNEQFF
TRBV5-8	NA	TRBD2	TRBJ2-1	TGTGCCAGCAGCTTGACTAGCGGGAGGGCCCGCGGCGGGTTCTTC	CASSLTSGRARGGFF
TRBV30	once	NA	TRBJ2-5	TGTGCCTGGAGGGAGGCCCCCAAAACAAAGACCCAGTACTTC	CAWREAPKTKTQYF
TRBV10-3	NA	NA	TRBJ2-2	TGTGCCATCAGTGTAACGAACACCGGGGAGCTGTTTTTT	CAISVTNTGELFF
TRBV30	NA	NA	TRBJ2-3	TGTGCCTGGGGCTTCACAGATACGCAGTATTTT	CAWGFTDTQYF
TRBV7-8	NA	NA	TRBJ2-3	TGTGCCAGCAGCTGGAGGGATACGCGCACAGATACGCAGTATTTT	CASSWRDTRTDTQYF
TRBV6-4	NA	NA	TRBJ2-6	TGTGCCAGCACCCGGGAACCCTTCTCTGGGGCCAACGTCCTGACTTTC	CASTREPFSGANVLTF
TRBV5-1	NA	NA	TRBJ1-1	TGCGCCAGCAGCAGAGGGCCCCTCGGGGTAGGCACTGAAGCTTTCTTT	CASSRGPLGVGTEAFF
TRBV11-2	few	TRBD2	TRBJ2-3	TGTGCCAGCAGCAGCCTCGGGACTAGCTATCGCACAGATACGCAGTATTTT	CASSSLGTSYRTDTQYF
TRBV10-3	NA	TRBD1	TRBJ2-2	TGTGCCATCAGTCGTCAGGGGGCGCCCACCGGGGAGCTGTTTTTT	CAISRQGAPTGELFF
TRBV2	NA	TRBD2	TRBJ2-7	TGTGCCTCCCGGATCGAGCGGGGCCCCTACGAGCAGTACTTC	CASRIERGPYEQYF
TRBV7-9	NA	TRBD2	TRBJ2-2	TGTGCCAGCAGCGGAGAACTAGCGGAGGTAGCCGGGGAGCTGTTTTTT	CASSGELAEVAGELFF
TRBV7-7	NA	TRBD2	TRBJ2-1	TGTGCTAGCAGCTCGACTAGCGGGAGTATAAATGAGCAGTTCTTC	CASSSTSGSINEQFF
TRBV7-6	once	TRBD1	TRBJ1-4	TGTGCCAGCAGCTCTCGAGGGACAGCGGAAGAAAAACTGTTTTTT	CASSSRGTAEEKLFF
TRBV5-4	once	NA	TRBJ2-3	TGTGCCAGCAGCTTGGTCAGGGACACAGATACGCAGTATTTT	CASSLVRDTDTQYF
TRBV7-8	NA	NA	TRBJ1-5	TGTGCCACCTCACGAAACCCCGGGGATCAGCCCCAGCATTTT	CATSRNPGDQPQHF
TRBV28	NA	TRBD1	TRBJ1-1	TGTGCCAGCAGTCCCTCCCTGGACAGGGGGCAAGCTTTCTTT	CASSPSLDRGQAFF
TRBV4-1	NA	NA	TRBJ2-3	TGCGCCAGCCGAGACGGGAGAAGCACAGATACGCAGTATTTT	CASRDGRSTDTQYF
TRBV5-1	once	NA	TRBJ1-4	TGCGCCAGCAGCCGCGCACCTCCAACAGATCACGAAAAACTGTTTTTT	CASSRAPPTDHEKLFF